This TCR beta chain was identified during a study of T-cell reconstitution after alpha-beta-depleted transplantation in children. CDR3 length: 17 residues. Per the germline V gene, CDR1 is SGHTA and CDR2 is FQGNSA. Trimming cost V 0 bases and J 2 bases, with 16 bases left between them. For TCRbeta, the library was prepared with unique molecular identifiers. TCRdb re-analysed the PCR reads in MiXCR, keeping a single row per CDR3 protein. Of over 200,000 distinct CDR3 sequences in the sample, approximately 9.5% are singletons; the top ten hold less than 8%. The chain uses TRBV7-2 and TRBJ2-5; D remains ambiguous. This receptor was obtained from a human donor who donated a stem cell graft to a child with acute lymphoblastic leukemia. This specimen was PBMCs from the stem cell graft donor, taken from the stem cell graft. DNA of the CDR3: TGTGCCAGCAGCTTAGCCTCGACCATGTCATGGCAAGAGACCCAGTACTTC. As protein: CASSLASTMSWQETQYF.